This T cell receptor (beta chain) was retrieved from a study of blood T cell repertoires in COVID-19 (dated by TCRdb to 2019 to 2021). Context from the whole study: Samples covering the acute and convalescent phases of COVID-19 were provided by collaborators in the United States, Italy and Spain. The sample metadata nearly always contained a de-identified subject ID, COVID-19 status, age in years and sex. The prospective study material was composed of cDNA or gDNA derived from T cells, B-cell-depleted T cells, or PBMCs. The samples were drawn from the first 160 participants of the ongoing ImmuneRACE study and from 1,254 subjects provided by 6 global collaborators. Where available, HLA class I and class II types were obtained from metadata supplied by the sample provider rather than from assay-based typing. Subjects who had been exposed to COVID-19, were actively infected with it, or had recovered from it provided the deeply sampled blood TCRbeta repertoires that made up the dataset. The repertoires were released in a freely available public database intended as a resource for research on the immune response to SARS-CoV-2. Broader findings and caveats from the paper: How much clinical and demographic metadata was included differed by source and by participant, and the metadata was provided uncurated.

Its CDR3 holds 16 amino acids, cysteine through phenylalanine. Just the 48-base CDR3 DNA is kept, in frame starting at base 1. CDR1 and CDR2 were assigned from the germline V gene (reference sequence) as MNHNY and SVGAGI. The trim is 8 bases for V and 3 bases for J, with a gap of 23 bases between the germline ends. Collaborating institutions collected whole blood in K2EDTA tubes following their own protocols. Collaborator samples were shipped for TCRbeta analysis as frozen whole blood, isolated PBMCs, or DNA extracted from either sample type. A note on this clone: Its recognized antigen is unknown. Base qualities were left out, and no much larger clone turns up one base away.

The immunoSEQ Assay, a bias-controlled multiplex PCR, was used to amplify TCRbeta CDR3 regions from genomic DNA. As for the original processing: The number of nucleated cells in each sample was estimated from the amplification of reference gene primers within the assay. Sequence reads were collapsed and filtered to measure the absolute abundance of every unique TCRbeta CDR3 rearrangement. For each sample, productive Simpson clonality was calculated as the square root of Simpson's diversity index across productive rearrangements. TCRdb limited this immuneACCESS table to in-frame rearrangements with V and J called. A share of clones is missing; checked studies link under half to unresolved V genes, and the rest is unexplained. D and trimming were read from the DNA, whereas the V and J calls and clone size are those reported in that table. Here the sample has 120,000 or so clones; approximately 90% occur a single time. 7.6% of the sample belongs to the ten largest clones.

Sample: peripheral blood. The TCR was taken from a man aged 50 or older with acute or convalescent COVID-19. The rearrangement joined TRBV6-6 to TRBJ2-7; TRBD1 might be the D gene, on 5 matching bases. The DNA sequence is given as TGTGCCAGCGAAGGGGAACGAGCGAGAGATGGCTACGAGCAGTACTTC. Its protein product is CASEGERARDGYEQYF.